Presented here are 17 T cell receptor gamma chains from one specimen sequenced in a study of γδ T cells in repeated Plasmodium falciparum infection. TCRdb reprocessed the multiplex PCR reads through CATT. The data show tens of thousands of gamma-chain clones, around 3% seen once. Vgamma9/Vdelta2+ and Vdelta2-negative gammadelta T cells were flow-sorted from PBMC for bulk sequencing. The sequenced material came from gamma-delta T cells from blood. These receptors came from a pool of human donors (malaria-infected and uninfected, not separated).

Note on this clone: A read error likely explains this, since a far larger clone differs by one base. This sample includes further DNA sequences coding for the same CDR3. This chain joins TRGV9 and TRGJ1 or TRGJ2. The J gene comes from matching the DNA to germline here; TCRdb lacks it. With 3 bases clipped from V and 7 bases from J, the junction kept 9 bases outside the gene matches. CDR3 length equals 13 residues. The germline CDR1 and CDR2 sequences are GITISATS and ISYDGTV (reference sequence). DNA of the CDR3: TGTGCCTTGTGGGAGCCAACCTACTATAAGAAACTCTTT. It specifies CALWEPTYYKKLF.

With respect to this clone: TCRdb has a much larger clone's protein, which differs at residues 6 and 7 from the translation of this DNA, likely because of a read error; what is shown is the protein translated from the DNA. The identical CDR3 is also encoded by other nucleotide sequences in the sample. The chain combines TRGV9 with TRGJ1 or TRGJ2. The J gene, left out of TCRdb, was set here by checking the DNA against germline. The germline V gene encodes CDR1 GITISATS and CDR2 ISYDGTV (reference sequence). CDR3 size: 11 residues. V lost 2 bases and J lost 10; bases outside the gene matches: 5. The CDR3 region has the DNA TGTGCCTTGTGGGAGGCAAGAAAGAAACTCTTT. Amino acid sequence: CALWEARKKLF.

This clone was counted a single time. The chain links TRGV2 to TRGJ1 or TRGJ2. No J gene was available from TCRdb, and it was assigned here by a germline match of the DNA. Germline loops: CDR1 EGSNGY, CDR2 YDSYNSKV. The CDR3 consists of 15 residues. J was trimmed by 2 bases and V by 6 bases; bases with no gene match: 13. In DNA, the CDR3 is TGTGCCACCTGGCACCCCTTGGGGCATTATTATAAGAAACTCTTT. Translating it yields CATWHPLGHYYKKLF.

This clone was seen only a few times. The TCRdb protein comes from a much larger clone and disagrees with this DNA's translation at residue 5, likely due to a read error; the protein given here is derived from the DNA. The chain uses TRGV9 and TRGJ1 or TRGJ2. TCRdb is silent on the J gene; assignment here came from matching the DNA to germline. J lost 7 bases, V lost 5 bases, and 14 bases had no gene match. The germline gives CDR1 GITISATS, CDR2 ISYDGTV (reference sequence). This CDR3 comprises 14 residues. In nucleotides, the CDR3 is TGTGCCTTGTGGGGGCCCTGCTTCGGGTATAAGAAACTCTTT. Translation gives CALWGPCFGYKKLF.

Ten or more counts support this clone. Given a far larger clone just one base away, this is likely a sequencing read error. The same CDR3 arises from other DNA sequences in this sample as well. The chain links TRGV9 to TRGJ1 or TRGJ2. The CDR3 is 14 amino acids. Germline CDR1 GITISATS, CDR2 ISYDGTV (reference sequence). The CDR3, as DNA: TGTGCCCTGTGGGAGGGAAGGAATTATTATAAGAAACTCTTT. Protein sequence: CALWEGRNYYKKLF.

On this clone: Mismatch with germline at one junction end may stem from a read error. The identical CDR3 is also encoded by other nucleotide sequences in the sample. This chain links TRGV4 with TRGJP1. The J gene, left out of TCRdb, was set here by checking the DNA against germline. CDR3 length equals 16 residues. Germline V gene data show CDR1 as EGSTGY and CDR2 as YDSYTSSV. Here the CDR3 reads CATWDGGWSTGWFKIF. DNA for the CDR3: TGTGCCACCTGGGATGGAGGGTGGTCCACCGGTTGGTTCAAGATATTT.

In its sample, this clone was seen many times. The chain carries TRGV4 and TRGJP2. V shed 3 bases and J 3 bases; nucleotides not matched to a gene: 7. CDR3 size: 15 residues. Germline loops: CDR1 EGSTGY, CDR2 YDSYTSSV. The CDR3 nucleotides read TGTGCCACCTGGGATTCCTCACGTAGTGATTGGATCAAGACGTTT. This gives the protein CATWDSSRSDWIKTF.

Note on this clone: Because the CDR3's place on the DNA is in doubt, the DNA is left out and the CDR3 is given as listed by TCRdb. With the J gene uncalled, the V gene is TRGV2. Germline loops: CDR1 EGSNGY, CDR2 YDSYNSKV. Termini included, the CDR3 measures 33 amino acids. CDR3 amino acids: CATWDGPRHYLRNSLAVEQHLLSQVSIGRIQHF.

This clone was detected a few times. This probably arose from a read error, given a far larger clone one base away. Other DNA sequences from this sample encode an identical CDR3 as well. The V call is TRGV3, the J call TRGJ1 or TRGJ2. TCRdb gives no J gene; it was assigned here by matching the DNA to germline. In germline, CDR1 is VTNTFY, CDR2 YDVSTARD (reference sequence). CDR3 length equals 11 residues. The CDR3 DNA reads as TGTGCCACCTGGGGAGATTACAAGAAACTCTTT. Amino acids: CATWGDYKKLF.

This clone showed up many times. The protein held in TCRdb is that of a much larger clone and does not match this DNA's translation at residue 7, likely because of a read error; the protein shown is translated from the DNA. As DNA, the CDR3 is TGTGCCTTGTGGGAGGCGCCCCCTTATTATAAGAAACTCTTT. This gives the protein CALWEAPPYYKKLF. The chain is built from TRGV9 and TRGJ1 or TRGJ2. The J gene is absent in TCRdb and was assigned here via DNA matching to germline. CDR3 size: 14 residues. Germline CDR1 is GITISATS and CDR2 is ISYDGTV (reference sequence). With 2 bases clipped from V and 3 bases from J, the junction kept 7 bases outside the gene matches.

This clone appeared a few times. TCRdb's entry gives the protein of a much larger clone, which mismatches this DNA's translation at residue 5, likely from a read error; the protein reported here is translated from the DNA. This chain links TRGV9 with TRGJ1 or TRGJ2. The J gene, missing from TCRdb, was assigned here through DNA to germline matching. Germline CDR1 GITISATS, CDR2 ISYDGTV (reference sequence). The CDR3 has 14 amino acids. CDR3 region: CALWGVRCGYKKLF. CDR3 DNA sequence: TGTGCCTTGTGGGGGGTGCGGTGTGGTTATAAGAAACTCTTT.

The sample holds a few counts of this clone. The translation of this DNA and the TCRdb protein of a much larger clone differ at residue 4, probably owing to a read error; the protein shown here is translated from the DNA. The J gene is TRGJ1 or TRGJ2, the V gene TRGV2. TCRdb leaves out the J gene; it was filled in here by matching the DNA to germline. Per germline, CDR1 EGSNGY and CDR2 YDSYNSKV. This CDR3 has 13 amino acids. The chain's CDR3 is CATRDAARGKKLF. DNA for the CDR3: TGTGCCACCCGGGACGCCGCGAGGGGTAAGAAACTCTTT.

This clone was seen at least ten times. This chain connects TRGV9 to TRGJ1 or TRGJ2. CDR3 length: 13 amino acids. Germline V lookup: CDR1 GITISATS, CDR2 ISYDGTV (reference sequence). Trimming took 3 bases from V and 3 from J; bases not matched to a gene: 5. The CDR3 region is CALWETPYYKKLF. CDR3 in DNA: TGTGCCTTGTGGGAGACACCTTATTATAAGAAACTCTTT.

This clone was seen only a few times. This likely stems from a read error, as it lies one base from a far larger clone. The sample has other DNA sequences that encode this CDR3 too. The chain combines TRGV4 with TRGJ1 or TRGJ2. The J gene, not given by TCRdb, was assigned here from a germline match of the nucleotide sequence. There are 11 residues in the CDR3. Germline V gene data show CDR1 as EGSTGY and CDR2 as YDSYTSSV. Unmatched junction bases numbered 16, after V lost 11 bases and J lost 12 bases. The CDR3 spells CAIGGTFLKLF. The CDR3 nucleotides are TGTGCCATTGGTGGGACCTTTCTGAAACTCTTT.

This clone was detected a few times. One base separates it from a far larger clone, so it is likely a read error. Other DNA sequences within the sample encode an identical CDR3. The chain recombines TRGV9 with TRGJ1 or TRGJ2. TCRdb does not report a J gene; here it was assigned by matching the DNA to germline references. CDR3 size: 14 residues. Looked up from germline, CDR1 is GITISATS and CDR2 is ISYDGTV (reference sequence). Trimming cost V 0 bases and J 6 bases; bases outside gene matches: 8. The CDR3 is CALWEVRLCYKKLF. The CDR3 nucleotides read TGTGCCTTGTGGGAGGTGCGCCTTTGTTATAAGAAACTCTTT.

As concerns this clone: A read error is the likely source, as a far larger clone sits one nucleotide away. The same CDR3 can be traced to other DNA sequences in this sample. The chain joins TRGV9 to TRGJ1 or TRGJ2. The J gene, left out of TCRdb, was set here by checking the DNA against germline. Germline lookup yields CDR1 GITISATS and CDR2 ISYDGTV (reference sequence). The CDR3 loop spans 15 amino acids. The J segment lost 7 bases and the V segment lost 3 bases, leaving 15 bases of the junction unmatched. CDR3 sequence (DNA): TGTGCCTTGTGGGAGTCATCACAGCCTTACTATAAGAAACTCTTT. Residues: CALWESSQPYYKKLF.

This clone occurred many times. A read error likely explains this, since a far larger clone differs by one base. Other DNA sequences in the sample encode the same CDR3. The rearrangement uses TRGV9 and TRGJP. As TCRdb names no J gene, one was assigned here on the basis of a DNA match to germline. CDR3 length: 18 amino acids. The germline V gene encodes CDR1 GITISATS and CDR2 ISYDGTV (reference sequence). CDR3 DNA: TGTGCCTTGTGGGAGGTGACCCAATCGGAGTTGGGCAAAAAGATCAAGGTATTT. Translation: CALWEVTQSELGKKIKVF.